This T cell receptor beta chain appears in the sequencing data of a study of T cell changes during pregnancy in multiple sclerosis. The method was immunoSEQ multiplex PCR; TCRdb's version includes in-frame clones alone and lacks a portion of them. This sample has tens of thousands of clones, with roughly 90% found just once. The TCR originated in a female donor in good health, enrolled as a control in a pregnancy study. The source was CD4+ T cells from peripheral blood mononuclear cells, collected in the first trimester of pregnancy.

The DNA for the CDR3 is TGCGCCAGCAGCTCCCGGACAGAAAACACCGGGGAGCTGTTTTTT. Amino acid sequence: CASSSRTENTGELFF. The chain links TRBV5-1 to TRBJ2-2; maybe TRBD1 (6 bases). Trimming took off 3 bases at V and 2 bases at J, with 11 bases between the two ends. CDR1 is SGHRS, CDR2 YFSETQ, per germline. This CDR3 spans 15 amino acids.